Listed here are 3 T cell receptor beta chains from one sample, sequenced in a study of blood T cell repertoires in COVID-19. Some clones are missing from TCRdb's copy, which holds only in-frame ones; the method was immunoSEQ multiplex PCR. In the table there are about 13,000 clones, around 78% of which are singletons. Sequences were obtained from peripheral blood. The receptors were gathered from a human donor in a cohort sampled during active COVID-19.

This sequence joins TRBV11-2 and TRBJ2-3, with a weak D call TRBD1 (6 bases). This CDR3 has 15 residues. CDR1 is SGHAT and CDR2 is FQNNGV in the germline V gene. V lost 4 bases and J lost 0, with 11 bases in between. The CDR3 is CASSSGTLSTDTQYF. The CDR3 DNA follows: TGTGCCAGCAGCTCCGGGACACTAAGCACAGATACGCAGTATTTT.

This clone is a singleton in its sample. The CDR3 region has the DNA TGTGCCAGCAGCCCAGGGGGCGTGAACACTGAAGCTTTCTTT. Translating gives CASSPGGVNTEAFF. This chain links TRBV11-2 with TRBJ1-1, with TRBD1 matching over 8 bases. This CDR3 is built from 14 residues. Germline-derived CDR1 and CDR2 are SGHAT and FQNNGV. The V segment lost 5 bases and the J segment 0 bases; nucleotides outside the gene matches: 2. Using reference TRBV11-2 and TRBJ1-1 for the parts outside the CDR3, the full variable domain is EAGVAQSPRYKIIEKRQSVAFWCNPISGHATLYWYQQILGQGPKLLIQFQNNGVVDDSQLPKDRFSAERLKGVDSTLKIQPAKLEDSAVYLCASSPGGVNTEAFFGQGTRLTVV.

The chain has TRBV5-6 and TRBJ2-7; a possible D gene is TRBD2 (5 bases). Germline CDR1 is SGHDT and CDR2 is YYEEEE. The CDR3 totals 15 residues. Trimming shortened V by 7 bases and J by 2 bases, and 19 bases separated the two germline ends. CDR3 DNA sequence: TGTGCCAGCGGGCTACCAGAGGGCCTCCCCTACGAGCAGTACTTC. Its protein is CASGLPEGLPYEQYF. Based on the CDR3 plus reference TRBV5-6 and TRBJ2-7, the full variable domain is DAGVTQSPTHLIKTRGQQVTLRCSPKSGHDTVSWYQQALGQGPQFIFQYYEEEERQRGNFPDRFSGHQFPNYSSELNVNALLLGDSALYLCASGLPEGLPYEQYFGPGTRLTVT.